This T cell receptor (beta chain) was recorded in a study of beta chain features in type 1 diabetes. General study results and limits: All four CD4+ subsets of Type 1 diabetes patients contained TCRB CDR3s that were moderately but significantly shorter.

About this clone itself: Antigen unknown.

cDNA synthesis used the whole RNA isolate, giving expressed TCRB sequences. Sequenced naive, central memory and regulatory T cell samples produced an average of around 3.9 million reads. Profiling relied on immunoSEQ multiplex PCR, and the TCRdb table lists in-frame clones only, not all of them. In the table there are hundreds of thousands of clones, around 15% of which are singletons. One heparinised blood draw, averaging roughly 120 mL, came from each donor. The germline gives CDR1 SEHNR, CDR2 FQNEAQ (reference sequence). The ends were cut back, 6 bases at V and 7 bases at J, with 7 bases in the middle. This CDR3 comprises 12 residues.

The chain joins TRBV7-9 to TRBJ1-6; no firm D call. This receptor was taken from a man younger than 35 with type 1 diabetes. Sequencing used naive CD4+ T cells from blood. The CDR3: CASSRTNSPLHF. The CDR3 nucleotides are TGTGCCAGCAGTCGAACAAATTCACCCCTCCACTTT.